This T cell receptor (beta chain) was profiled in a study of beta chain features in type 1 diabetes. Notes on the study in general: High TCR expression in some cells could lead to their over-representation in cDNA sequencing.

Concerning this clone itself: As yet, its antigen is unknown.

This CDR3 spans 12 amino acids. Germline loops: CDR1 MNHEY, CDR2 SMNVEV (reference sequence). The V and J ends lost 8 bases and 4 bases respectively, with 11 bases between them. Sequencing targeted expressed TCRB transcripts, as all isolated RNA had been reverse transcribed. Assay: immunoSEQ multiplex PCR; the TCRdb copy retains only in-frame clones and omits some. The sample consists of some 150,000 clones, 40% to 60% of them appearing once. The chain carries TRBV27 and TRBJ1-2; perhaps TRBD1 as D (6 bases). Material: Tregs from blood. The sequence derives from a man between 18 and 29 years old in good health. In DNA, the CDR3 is TGTGCCAGCCACCGCAGGGGCTATGGCTACACCTTC. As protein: CASHRRGYGYTF.